Following are 4 T cell receptor beta chains from one sample sequenced in a study of shared clonotypes between healthy human individuals. Profiling relied on immunoSEQ multiplex PCR, and the TCRdb table lists in-frame clones only, not all of them. The sample carries millions of clones, more than 85% recorded once. The naive CD8 population came from CD45RO-negative cells selected for CCR7, without terminally differentiated effector memory CD45RA+ cells. Sequencing was carried out using naive CD8+ T cells from PBMCs. All receptors come from a man aged 18 to 30 in good health. Some clones in this sample may be carry-over from other donors' samples.

The V gene is TRBV5-1, the J gene TRBJ2-1; D is perhaps TRBD1 (5 bases). This CDR3 comprises 15 residues. Germline V CDR1 and CDR2: SGHRS, YFSETQ. V gave up 0 bases and J gave up 5 bases, with 12 bases separating them. In DNA, the CDR3 is TGCGCCAGCAGCTTGGGATGGGGCCGCGACAATGAGCAGTTCTTC. Translating gives CASSLGWGRDNEQFF.

In its sample, this clone was seen once. The rearrangement links TRBV4-1 to TRBJ1-1, with D unresolved. Germline assignment: CDR1 MGHRA and CDR2 YSYEKL. The germline V and J ends were trimmed by 0 bases and 1 base, with 6 bases remaining between them. The CDR3 sequence is 14 residues long. CDR3 loop: CASSQEIGNTEAFF. Written as DNA, the CDR3 is TGCGCCAGCAGCCAAGAAATAGGGAACACTGAAGCTTTCTTT.

The J gene is TRBJ2-7, the V gene TRBV6-6, with 9 nucleotides matching TRBD1. CDR1 and CDR2 (germline): MNHNY, SVGAGI (reference sequence). Trimming removed 1 base from V and 7 bases from J; junction bases left unmatched: 8. The CDR3 spans 15 residues. The CDR3 spells CASSYLQGASREQYF. The CDR3 DNA is TGTGCCAGCAGTTACTTACAGGGGGCCTCGCGGGAGCAGTACTTC.

A note on this clone: Relative to the germline gene, one junction end is altered; a read error may explain this. The chain couples TRBV11-2 to TRBJ1-4; TRBD1 agrees at 9 bases. Germline V gene lookup returns CDR1 SGHAT and CDR2 FQNNGV. CDR3 length: 14 amino acids. The CDR3 region has the DNA TGTGCCAGCACCACCGGGACAGGGAATGTAAAACTGTTTTTT. Encoded protein: CASTTGTGNVKLFF.